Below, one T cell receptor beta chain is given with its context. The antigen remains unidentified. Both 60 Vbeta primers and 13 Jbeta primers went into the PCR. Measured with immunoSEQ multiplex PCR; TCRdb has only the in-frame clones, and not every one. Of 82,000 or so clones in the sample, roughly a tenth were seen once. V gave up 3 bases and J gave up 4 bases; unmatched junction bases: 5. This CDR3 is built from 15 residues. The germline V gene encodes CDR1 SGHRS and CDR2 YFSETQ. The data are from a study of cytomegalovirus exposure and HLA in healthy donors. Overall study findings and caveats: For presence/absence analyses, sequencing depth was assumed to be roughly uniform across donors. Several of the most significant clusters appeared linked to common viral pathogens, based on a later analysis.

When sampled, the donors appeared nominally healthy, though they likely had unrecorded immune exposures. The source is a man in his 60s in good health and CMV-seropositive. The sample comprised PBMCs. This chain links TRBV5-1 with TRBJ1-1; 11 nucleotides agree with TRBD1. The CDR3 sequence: CASSSEGQGVTEAFF. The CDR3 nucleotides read TGCGCCAGCAGCTCCGAGGGACAGGGGGTCACTGAAGCTTTCTTT.